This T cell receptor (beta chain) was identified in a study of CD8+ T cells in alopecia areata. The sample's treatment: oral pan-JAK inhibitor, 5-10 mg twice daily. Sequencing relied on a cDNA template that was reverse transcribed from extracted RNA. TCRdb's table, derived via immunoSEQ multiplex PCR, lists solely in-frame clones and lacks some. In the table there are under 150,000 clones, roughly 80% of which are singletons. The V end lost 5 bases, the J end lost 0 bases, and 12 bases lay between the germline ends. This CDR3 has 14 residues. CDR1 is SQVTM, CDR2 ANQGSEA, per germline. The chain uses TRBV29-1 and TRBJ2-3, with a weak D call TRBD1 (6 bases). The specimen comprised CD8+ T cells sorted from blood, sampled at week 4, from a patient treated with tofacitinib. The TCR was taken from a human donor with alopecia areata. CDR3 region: CSVLGQFSTDTQYF. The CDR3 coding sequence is TGCAGCGTTCTCGGACAGTTTAGCACAGATACGCAGTATTTT.